A selection of T cell receptor beta chains follows, all from one sample in a study of blood T cell repertoires in COVID-19. Libraries were prepared by immunoSEQ multiplex PCR; TCRdb keeps only in-frame clonotypes and omits some of them. The sample gives over 150,000 clones, around 83% of which show up once; approximately 7% is in the top ten. The sample consisted of peripheral blood. These receptors all stem from a man in his fifties or sixties with active or convalescent COVID-19. Each CDR3 is given with its conserved first and last residue. A D gene is named only where the DNA matches it firmly. Size values are once, few and many counts, or a class for expanded clones, and some rows have none.

>.|.|TRBV2|TRBJ1-1
CASSVPRRRTFNTEAFF
TGTGCCAGCAGTGTACCCAGACGGAGAACCTTTAACACTGAAGCTTTCTTT
>.|.|TRBV5-1|TRBJ2-3
CASSLDERITDTQYF
TGCGCCAGCAGCTTGGACGAGAGGATCACAGATACGCAGTATTTT
>.|TRBD1|TRBV7-8|TRBJ1-1
CASSVQGPVNTEAFF
TGTGCCAGCAGCGTACAGGGGCCCGTGAACACTGAAGCTTTCTTT
>.|.|TRBV7-2|TRBJ2-7
CASSPRVISYEQYF
TGTGCCAGCAGCCCAAGAGTCATCTCCTACGAGCAGTACTTC
>.|TRBD1|TRBV5-4|TRBJ2-6
CASSFWTGAYLSGANVLTF
TGTGCCAGCAGCTTCTGGACAGGGGCGTACCTCTCGGGGGCCAACGTCCTGACTTTC
>once|.|TRBV5-5|TRBJ1-4
CASSFPGEEKLFF
TGTGCCAGCAGCTTTCCAGGGGAGGAAAAACTGTTTTTT
>few|.|TRBV19|TRBJ1-3
CASSTSGSGNTIYF
TGTGCCAGTAGTACCTCGGGGTCTGGAAACACCATATATTTT
>few|.|TRBV11-2|TRBJ2-1
CASSPRDIGYNEQFF
TGTGCCAGCAGCCCAAGGGACATTGGATACAATGAGCAGTTCTTC
>.|.|TRBV11-2|TRBJ2-3
CASRRSGRTDTQYF
TGTGCCAGCAGGAGATCAGGTCGCACAGATACGCAGTATTTT
>few|TRBD1|TRBV2|TRBJ1-6
CASTTEGQGNSPLHF
TGTGCCAGCACCACGGAAGGACAGGGTAATTCACCCCTCCACTTT
>.|.|TRBV18|TRBJ2-5
CASSPRLETQYF
TGTGCCAGCTCACCACGGCTGGAGACCCAGTACTTC
>.|.|TRBV7-9|TRBJ1-5
CASSFGEQPQHF
TGTGCCAGCAGCTTCGGGGAGCAGCCCCAGCATTTT
>.|.|TRBV29-1|TRBJ1-5
CSAVDRNRNQPQHF
TGCAGCGCCGTCGACAGGAACCGCAATCAGCCCCAGCATTTT
>.|.|TRBV11-2|TRBJ1-5
CASSLDRRNQPQHF
TGTGCCAGCAGCTTAGACAGGCGCAATCAGCCCCAGCATTTT
>.|.|TRBV29-1|TRBJ1-2
CGIQGLRDYGYTF
TGCGGGATACAGGGTCTTCGGGACTATGGCTACACCTTC